The 16 T cell receptor beta chains presented below share a single source sample, sequenced in a study of CD8+ T cells in alopecia areata. Treatment noted: oral pan-JAK inhibitor, 5-10 mg twice daily. Following RNA extraction, reverse transcription yielded cDNA that acted as the sequencing template. TCRdb's table, derived via immunoSEQ multiplex PCR, lists solely in-frame clones and lacks some. The table includes roughly 100,000 clones, about nine tenths detected once. Sequenced material: CD8+ T cells sorted from blood, taken around week 34, from a patient treated with tofacitinib. These receptors were taken from a human donor with alopecia areata.

This chain links TRBV2 with TRBJ2-7; TRBD2 matches 8 bases. The germline V gene encodes CDR1 SNHLY and CDR2 FYNNEI. V lost 1 base to trimming and J lost 3 bases; unmatched junction nucleotides: 5. The CDR3 is 15 amino acids. The CDR3, as DNA: TGTGCCAGCAGTGAAGGGACTAGCCTTGACTACGAGCAGTACTTC. Residues: CASSEGTSLDYEQYF.

The chain uses TRBV2 and TRBJ2-5, with D possibly being TRBD1 (6 bases). The DNA end is more similar to TRBJ2-7, so the J call may be wrong. This CDR3 is 14 amino acids long. Germline V lookup: CDR1 SNHLY, CDR2 FYNNEI. In DNA, the CDR3 is TGTGCCAGCAGTGAAGCGAGGACAGACTACGAGCAGTACTTC. Translating gives CASSEARTDYEQYF.

The V call is TRBV27, the J call TRBJ2-1; D uncertain. Germline CDR1 reads MNHEY; CDR2 reads SMNVEV (reference sequence). The CDR3 is 16 residues long. V was cut by 5 bases and J by 1 base, with 15 bases left in between. Written as DNA, the CDR3 is TGTGCCAGCAGTCCCCTGACGTGGAGTTCCTACAATGAGCAGTTCTTC. This translates into CASSPLTWSSYNEQFF.

As DNA, the CDR3 is TGTGCCAGCAGCTTAGGGTATGGTATCGACGCTGGGGCCAACGTCCTGACTTTC. Amino acids: CASSLGYGIDAGANVLTF. The chain has TRBV7-9 and TRBJ2-6; D uncertain. V was pared by 1 base and J by 2 bases, with 15 bases between. Germline V gene sequence: CDR1 SEHNR, CDR2 FQNEAQ (reference sequence). This CDR3 has 18 amino acids.

The V call is TRBV7-2, the J call TRBJ2-1, with 9 bases matching TRBD2. The CDR3 length is 16 residues. CDR1 and CDR2 (germline): SGHTA, FQGNSA. J lost 5 bases, V lost 1 base, and 6 bases had no gene match. The CDR3 coding sequence is TGTGCCAGCAGCTTAGTCGTAGCGGGAGTGCACAATGAGCAGTTCTTC. Protein: CASSLVVAGVHNEQFF. Full variable domain (outside the CDR3, taken from reference TRBV7-2 and TRBJ2-1): GAGVSQSPSNKVTEKGKDVELRCDPISGHTALYWYRQSLGQGLEFLIYFQGNSAPDKSGLPSDRFSAERTGGSVSTLTIQRTQQEDSAVYLCASSLVVAGVHNEQFFGPGTRLTVL.

V is TRBV5-6 and J is TRBJ2-7; D is unresolved. CDR1 is SGHDT and CDR2 is YYEEEE in the germline V gene. The CDR3 spans 13 residues. The V and J ends lost 0 bases and 8 bases respectively, with 12 bases between them. The CDR3 bases are TGTGCCAGCAGCTTGGGTTCGAGTTTTCAGCAGTACTTC. Translated: CASSLGSSFQQYF. Combining the CDR3 with reference TRBV5-6 and TRBJ2-7 gives the whole variable domain DAGVTQSPTHLIKTRGQQVTLRCSPKSGHDTVSWYQQALGQGPQFIFQYYEEEERQRGNFPDRFSGHQFPNYSSELNVNALLLGDSALYLCASSLGSSFQQYFGPGTRLTVT.

CDR3 DNA sequence: TGTGCCAGCAGTGAAGCGCTTCGTCTAGCGGGAGGGCGTGACACAGATACGCAGTATTTT. Translation: CASSEALRLAGGRDTDTQYF. The chain has TRBV2 and TRBJ2-3, with 12 bases lining up with TRBD2. Germline values: CDR1 SNHLY, CDR2 FYNNEI. The CDR3 is 20 amino acids. J was trimmed by 2 bases and V by 0 bases; bases with no gene match: 12.

The chain is built from TRBV7-9 and TRBJ2-2, with D unresolved. The CDR3 is 15 amino acids. Trimming shortened V by 3 bases and J by 3 bases, and 11 bases separated the two germline ends. Germline V gene data show CDR1 as SEHNR and CDR2 as FQNEAQ (reference sequence). CDR3 nucleotides: TGTGCCAGCAGCTTCCCCATGGGTGACACCGGGGAGCTGTTTTTT. Amino acids: CASSFPMGDTGELFF. The variable domain in full, completed from reference TRBV7-9 and TRBJ2-2, reads DTGVSQNPRHKITKRGQNVTFRCDPISEHNRLYWYRQTLGQGPEFLTYFQNEAQLEKSRLLSDRFSAERPKGSFSTLEIQRTEQGDSAMYLCASSFPMGDTGELFFGEGSRLTVL.

V is TRBV4-1 and J is TRBJ1-1; TRBD1 might be the D (5 bases). Trimming pared 2 bases from V and 0 bases from J, leaving 10 bases between. The CDR3 has 15 amino acids. The germline V gene encodes CDR1 MGHRA and CDR2 YSYEKL. The chain's CDR3 is CASSQLTEMNTEAFF. In DNA form, the CDR3 reads TGCGCCAGCAGCCAATTGACAGAGATGAACACTGAAGCTTTCTTT.

The chain recombines TRBV6-5 with TRBJ2-7; the D is unclear. This CDR3 spans 14 amino acids. Germline values: CDR1 MNHEY, CDR2 SVGAGI. The germline V and J ends were trimmed by 1 base and 1 base, with 8 bases remaining between them. Here the CDR3 DNA reads TGTGCCAGCAGTTACTATCCAGGTTCCTACGAGCAGTACTTC. Translated, it gives CASSYYPGSYEQYF.

V and J are TRBV4-1 and TRBJ2-7, with a possible D match to TRBD2 (5 bases). V lost 1 base and J lost 3, with 13 bases in between. The CDR3 sequence is 15 residues long. CDR1 and CDR2 from the germline V gene are MGHRA and YSYEKL. CDR3 nucleotides: TGCGCCAGCAGCCAAGTATACCCGGGAAGCTACGAGCAGTACTTC. Translated: CASSQVYPGSYEQYF.

The chain joins TRBV5-6 to TRBJ2-1; 8 positions match TRBD2. The CDR3 is made up of 11 amino acids. Germline-derived CDR1 and CDR2 are SGHDT and YYEEEE. J was trimmed by 10 bases and V by 7 bases; bases with no gene match: 4. The CDR3 is CASVLAEEQFF. The CDR3 nucleotides are TGTGCCAGCGTACTAGCGGAGGAGCAGTTCTTC.

The CDR3 loop is CASSQWTSGYEQYF. The CDR3 coding sequence is TGTGCCAGCAGCCAATGGACTAGCGGTTACGAGCAGTACTTC. The rearrangement links TRBV11-1 to TRBJ2-7; 10 nucleotides line up with TRBD2. The CDR3 contains 14 residues. Germline V gene data show CDR1 as SGHAT and CDR2 as FQDESV (reference sequence). Losses at the gene ends were 5 bases for V and 4 bases for J; bases not matched to a gene: 5.

The V call is TRBV7-9, the J call TRBJ2-7; the match to TRBD2 covers 12 bases. With V trimmed by 4 bases and J by 6 bases, 13 bases remained unmatched. Per germline, CDR1 SEHNR and CDR2 FQNEAQ (reference sequence). This CDR3 has 17 residues. The CDR3 here is CASSYTSGRWGFSEQYF. The CDR3 region has the DNA TGTGCCAGCAGCTATACTAGCGGGAGGTGGGGGTTTTCCGAGCAGTACTTC.

The V call is TRBV2, the J call TRBJ2-6; TRBD1 matches 7 bases. V dropped 9 bases and J dropped 0; count of bases not matched to a gene: 11. In germline, CDR1 is SNHLY, CDR2 FYNNEI. The CDR3 loop spans 17 amino acids. The CDR3 DNA reads TGTGCCAGACATAAGGACAGGCTAGACTCTGGGGCCAACGTCCTGACTTTC. It translates to CARHKDRLDSGANVLTF.

The chain recombines TRBV4-1 with TRBJ2-3, with TRBD2 identical over 10 bases. This CDR3 has 14 amino acids. The V gene's germline CDR1 is MGHRA and CDR2 YSYEKL. Losses at the gene ends were 7 bases for V and 6 bases for J; bases not matched to a gene: 7. DNA of the CDR3: TGCGCCAGCAACCTGGGGGGACTAGCGGATACGCAGTATTTT. Translating gives CASNLGGLADTQYF.